Below are 18 T cell receptor beta chains sequenced from a single sample in a study of blood T cell repertoires in COVID-19. Profiling relied on immunoSEQ multiplex PCR, and the TCRdb table lists in-frame clones only, not all of them. Of under 300,000 clones in the sample, roughly 84% were seen once. The sample was peripheral blood. These receptors were taken from a woman in her forties who had recovered from COVID-19.

Remarks on this clone: The junction departs from germline at one end; a sequencing error may be responsible. V gene TRBV6-5 combines with J gene TRBJ2-4, with TRBD1 matching 8 bases. There are 15 residues in the CDR3. CDR1 and CDR2 from the germline V gene are MNHEY and SVGAGI. The CDR3 DNA reads TGTGCCAGCAGTAACTCAGGGGGCTATGGAAACATTCAGTACTTC. Protein product: CASSNSGGYGNIQYF.

The chain recombines TRBV30 with TRBJ2-7; a possible D gene is TRBD1 (5 bases). The V end was cut by 0 bases, the J end by 0 bases, with 12 bases between. Germline CDR1 and CDR2: GTSNPN and SVGIG (reference sequence). The CDR3 has 15 residues. The CDR3 coding sequence is TGTGCCTGGAGTGTCGGTCAGGGCAGCTCCTACGAGCAGTACTTC. Translated: CAWSVGQGSSYEQYF.

CDR3: CASSIGGRTGRNQETQYF. CDR3 nucleotides: TGTGCCAGTAGTATAGGAGGGCGGACAGGGCGAAACCAAGAGACCCAGTACTTC. The chain uses TRBV19 and TRBJ2-5; 8 bases are a match to TRBD1. The CDR3 contains 18 residues. Per the germline V gene, CDR1 is LNHDA and CDR2 is SQIVND (reference sequence). J was trimmed by 0 bases and V by 1 base; bases with no gene match: 10.

The genes are TRBV18 and TRBJ1-4; no reliable D call. The CDR3 has 14 residues. Germline CDR1 and CDR2: KGHSH and LQKENI. V lost 3 bases and J lost 8, with 13 bases in between. CDR3 protein: CASSPAASREKLFF. The CDR3 coding sequence is TGTGCCAGCTCACCGGCCGCCTCGAGGGAAAAACTGTTTTTT.

V gene TRBV13 combines with J gene TRBJ2-2; weak D call: TRBD1 (6 bases). This CDR3 contains 15 residues. V gave up 3 bases and J gave up 3 bases, with 11 bases separating them. CDR1 and CDR2 (germline): PRHDT, FYEKMQ (reference sequence). CDR3 nucleotides: TGTGCCAGCAGCTTCACAGGGTGGGACACCGGGGAGCTGTTTTTT. Translating gives CASSFTGWDTGELFF.

This chain joins TRBV12-3 or TRBV12-4 and TRBJ1-6, with 7 bases fitting TRBD1. The CDR3 contains 13 residues. V shed 5 bases, J shed 10 bases, and the junction held 5 bases outside the gene matches. CDR3 DNA: TGTGCCAGCAGTCGAGACAGGGTGTCACCCCTCCACTTT. Translation gives CASSRDRVSPLHF.

The chain links TRBV27 to TRBJ2-5, with 10 positions matching TRBD2. The J segment lost 6 bases and the V segment lost 4 bases, leaving 8 bases of the junction unmatched. The CDR3 runs 15 residues. Per the germline V gene, CDR1 is MNHEY and CDR2 is SMNVEV (reference sequence). The CDR3 coding sequence is TGTGCCAGCAGTTCCCAGCGGGGGGGCCTTCAGACCCAGTACTTC. Translation: CASSSQRGGLQTQYF.

This clone is a singleton in its sample. V and J are TRBV5-4 and TRBJ2-5; D is perhaps TRBD1 (6 bases). This CDR3 spans 14 amino acids. The V gene's germline CDR1 is SGHNT and CDR2 YYREEE (reference sequence). The V and J ends lost 0 bases and 13 bases respectively, with 19 bases between them. CDR3 nucleotide sequence: TGTGCCAGCAGCTTGGACAGGGAACCTGGGTCCCGGTACTTC. Amino acids: CASSLDREPGSRYF.

This rearrangement joins TRBV14 to TRBJ1-2, with D possibly TRBD1 on 6 matching bases. The CDR3 length is 15 residues. Trimming took off 3 bases at V and 4 bases at J, with 15 bases between the two ends. Germline V gene lookup returns CDR1 SGHDN and CDR2 FVKESK. CDR3 protein: CASSHSRGPSYGYTF. The CDR3, as DNA: TGTGCCAGCAGCCACTCCAGGGGCCCCAGCTATGGCTACACCTTC. The full variable domain, with the rest looked up from reference TRBV14 and TRBJ1-2, is EAGVTQFPSHSVIEKGQTVTLRCDPISGHDNLYWYRRVMGKEIKFLLHFVKESKQDESGMPNNRFLAERTGGTYSTLKVQPAELEDSGVYFCASSHSRGPSYGYTFGSGTRLTVV.

The CDR3 bases are TGTGCCAGCAGCTCTCATAGAGGATGGGACAGAGTGATCGAAGCTTTCTTT. Translating gives CASSSHRGWDRVIEAFF. The rearrangement links TRBV11-3 to TRBJ1-1; 7 positions agree with TRBD1. The germline V gene encodes CDR1 SGHNT and CDR2 YENEEA. With V trimmed by 4 bases and J by 8 bases, 19 bases remained unmatched. The CDR3 consists of 17 residues.

The V call is TRBV5-5, the J call TRBJ2-7, with 13 bases that match TRBD2. This CDR3 is built from 16 residues. The germline V gene encodes CDR1 SGHKS and CDR2 YYEKEE (reference sequence). V shed 2 bases and J 2 bases; nucleotides not matched to a gene: 4. The DNA of the CDR3 is TGTGCCAGCAGCTTTACTAGCGGGAGGGGAGCCTACGAGCAGTACTTC. The encoded protein is CASSFTSGRGAYEQYF.

The chain carries TRBV11-2 and TRBJ2-1; TRBD2 might be the D (6 bases). V was pared by 0 bases and J by 7 bases, with 13 bases between. CDR1 and CDR2 from the germline V gene are SGHAT and FQNNGV. The CDR3 spans 15 residues. The CDR3 is CASSLDGGLANEQFF. In DNA form, the CDR3 reads TGTGCCAGCAGCTTAGATGGAGGGCTTGCAAATGAGCAGTTCTTC.

This rearrangement joins TRBV6-2 or TRBV6-3 to TRBJ2-7, with 10 bases fitting TRBD1. Germline assignment: CDR1 MNHEY and CDR2 SVGEGT. The CDR3 totals 15 residues. V was clipped by 4 bases and J by 4 bases; unmatched bases: 7. CDR3 sequence reads: CASSSTRDRGYEQYF. The CDR3 DNA reads as TGTGCCAGCAGTTCCACCCGGGACAGGGGTTACGAGCAGTACTTC.

The chain joins TRBV7-2 to TRBJ2-7, with D possibly matching TRBD1 (6 bases). The CDR3 spans 15 residues. Germline CDR1 SGHTA, CDR2 FQGNSA. The germline V and J ends were trimmed by 4 bases and 3 bases, with 16 bases remaining between them. The CDR3 here is CASSSGQGRIYEQYF. CDR3 nucleotide sequence: TGTGCCAGCAGCTCCGGGCAGGGGCGGATCTACGAGCAGTACTTC.

CDR3 DNA: TGTGCCAGCAGCTTAGGCGGGTTGGGACAGCCCCAGCATTTT. Residues: CASSLGGLGQPQHF. The chain couples TRBV7-9 to TRBJ1-5; D uncertain. CDR3 length: 14 residues. CDR1 SEHNR and CDR2 FQNEAQ come from the germline V gene (reference sequence). V was clipped by 1 base and J by 7 bases, with 11 bases between them.

V and J are TRBV19 and TRBJ2-3; 16 nucleotides agree with TRBD2. From germline, CDR1 is LNHDA and CDR2 SQIVND (reference sequence). The V and J ends lost 5 bases and 3 bases, in that order; junction bases with no gene match: 2. CDR3 length: 16 residues. Here the CDR3 reads CASSVGLAGGTDTQYF. The CDR3 region has the DNA TGTGCCAGTAGTGTGGGACTAGCGGGAGGGACAGATACGCAGTATTTT.

This chain joins TRBV19 and TRBJ2-5; TRBD1 is a possible D gene (5 bases). Germline CDR1 LNHDA, CDR2 SQIVND (reference sequence). V gave up 5 bases and J gave up 1 base, with 8 bases separating them. The CDR3 sequence is 13 residues long. The CDR3 spells CASSQGAQETQYF. The CDR3, as DNA: TGTGCCAGTAGTCAAGGGGCCCAAGAGACCCAGTACTTC.

This chain connects TRBV13 to TRBJ2-1; 8 bases align to TRBD1. CDR1 and CDR2 (germline): PRHDT, FYEKMQ (reference sequence). V was pared by 5 bases and J by 7 bases, with 7 bases of the junction left unmatched. The CDR3 has 14 amino acids. The CDR3 sequence is CASSQGQGRNEQFF. In nucleotides, the CDR3 is TGTGCCAGCAGCCAAGGACAGGGCCGAAATGAGCAGTTCTTC.